The source of this T cell receptor (beta chain) is a study of neoadjuvant anti-PD-1 for oral cavity cancer. Study findings and constraints: Post-treatment tumors with larger preexisting clones showed more shrinkage.

The assay was immunoSEQ multiplex PCR, and TCRdb's table has in-frame clones only and misses some. Here the sample spans roughly 23,000 clones, 40% to 50% being singletons. As concerns this clone: Its antigen is unidentified.

This CDR3 comprises 14 residues. Trimming removed 10 bases from V and 8 bases from J; junction bases left unmatched: 10. Germline assignment: CDR1 SNHLY and CDR2 FYNNEI. Time point specified: after neoadjuvant nivolumab, at surgical resection. The chain recombines TRBV2 with TRBJ1-6; 8 bases fit TRBD1. Sequences were derived from tumor tissue, sampled after nivolumab (anti-PD-1) treatment. This TCR derives from a person aged 40 to 85 with oral cavity squamous cell carcinoma. The CDR3 DNA reads TGTGCCACTCAGGACAGGGTCGTGGATTCACCCCTCCACTTT. It is translated as CATQDRVVDSPLHF.